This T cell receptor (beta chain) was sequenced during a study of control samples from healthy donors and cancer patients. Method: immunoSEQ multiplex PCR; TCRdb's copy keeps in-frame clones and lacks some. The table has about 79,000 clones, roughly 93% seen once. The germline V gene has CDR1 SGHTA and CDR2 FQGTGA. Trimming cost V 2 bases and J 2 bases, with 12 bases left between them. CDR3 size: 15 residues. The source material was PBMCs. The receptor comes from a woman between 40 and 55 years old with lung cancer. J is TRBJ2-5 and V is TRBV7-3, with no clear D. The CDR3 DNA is TGTGCCAGCAGCTTAGATGGTGGCGCACAAGAGACCCAGTACTTC. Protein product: CASSLDGGAQETQYF.